Below, 17 T cell receptor beta chains from the same sample are listed, as sequenced in a study of siplizumab effects on memory and regulatory T cells. The table came from immunoSEQ multiplex PCR; TCRdb's copy has only in-frame clones and leaves some out. The sample yields approximately 94,000 clones, around 95% seen once. Sample: naive CD4+ T cells sorted from blood. Every receptor here comes from a human donor in good health.

The chain is built from TRBV6-1 and TRBJ1-2, with TRBD1 identical over 10 bases. The germline gives CDR1 MNHNS, CDR2 SASEGT. The CDR3 is made up of 14 amino acids. V shed 7 bases and J 4 bases; nucleotides not matched to a gene: 6. The CDR3 is CASTLTGGGYGYTF. CDR3 sequence (DNA): TGTGCCAGCACCCTGACAGGGGGCGGCTATGGCTACACCTTC.

The chain joins TRBV30 to TRBJ2-7; 8 nucleotides match TRBD1. Germline CDR1 GTSNPN, CDR2 SVGIG (reference sequence). CDR3 length: 15 residues. The V segment lost 1 base and the J segment 3 bases; nucleotides outside the gene matches: 8. The CDR3 region is CAWSDIGQGIYEQYF. The CDR3, as DNA: TGTGCCTGGAGTGACATCGGACAGGGAATCTACGAGCAGTACTTC.

The rearrangement joins TRBV5-1 to TRBJ1-6; D is perhaps TRBD1 (5 bases). Germline V lookup: CDR1 SGHRS, CDR2 YFSETQ. The CDR3 totals 13 residues. V gave up 5 bases and J gave up 7 bases, with 10 bases separating them. The DNA for the CDR3 is TGCGCCAGCAGGGGGGGTGTCAATTCACCCCTCCACTTT. As protein: CASRGGVNSPLHF.

This chain links TRBV6-5 with TRBJ1-6, with D perhaps matching TRBD1 (6 bases). Trimming removed 3 bases at V and 7 bases at J, with 13 bases between. The length of the CDR3 is 15 residues. CDR1 is MNHEY and CDR2 is SVGAGI in the germline V gene. In nucleotides, the CDR3 is TGTGCCAGCAGTTATGGGGGCGCAGGAAATTCACCCCTCCACTTT. Translating it yields CASSYGGAGNSPLHF.

This chain uses TRBV28 with TRBJ1-3; 7 bases line up with TRBD1. The germline CDR1 and CDR2 sequences are MDHEN and SYDVKM. Trimming took 5 bases from V and 4 from J; bases not matched to a gene: 8. The CDR3 extends over 15 amino acids. This CDR3 is CASSILSGQGNTIYF. For the CDR3, the DNA is TGTGCCAGCAGTATCTTGTCGGGACAGGGAAACACCATATATTTT.

This chain uses TRBV27 with TRBJ1-2; TRBD1 matches at 7 bases. The CDR3 has 17 amino acids. With 4 bases clipped from V and 4 bases from J, the junction kept 15 bases outside the gene matches. Germline CDR1 reads MNHEY; CDR2 reads SMNVEV (reference sequence). CDR3 nucleotide sequence: TGTGCCAGCAGTTCCCATCCCTATACAGGGGTGGGCTATGGCTACACCTTC. Translated: CASSSHPYTGVGYGYTF.

The rearrangement uses TRBV27 and TRBJ2-3; D is possibly TRBD2 (8 bases). Germline V gives CDR1 MNHEY, CDR2 SMNVEV (reference sequence). Between the trimmed V and J ends, which lost 3 bases and 3 bases, there was a span of 22 bases. The CDR3 loop spans 18 amino acids. The CDR3 here is CASSLTGRGAGVTDTQYF. The CDR3 DNA reads TGTGCCAGCAGTTTGACAGGGAGGGGAGCGGGGGTTACAGATACGCAGTATTTT.

The chain recombines TRBV7-9 with TRBJ2-1, with 9 bases that match TRBD1. The CDR3 runs to 14 residues. Losses at the gene ends were 5 bases for V and 6 bases for J; bases not matched to a gene: 5. Germline loops: CDR1 SEHNR, CDR2 FQNEAQ (reference sequence). CDR3 protein: CASSGQGWVNEQFF. The DNA of the CDR3 is TGTGCCAGCAGCGGACAGGGGTGGGTCAATGAGCAGTTCTTC.

The chain carries TRBV19 and TRBJ1-5, with D hard to call. Germline V lookup: CDR1 LNHDA, CDR2 SQIVND (reference sequence). This CDR3 contains 17 residues. With 5 bases removed from V and 1 base from J, the gap between germline ends came to 18 bases. For the CDR3, the DNA is TGTGCCAGTAGTGACCGGGTATTCGGTCGGAGCAATCAGCCCCAGCATTTT. This sequence encodes CASSDRVFGRSNQPQHF.

J is TRBJ2-1 and V is TRBV5-5; no firm D call. CDR3 length: 11 amino acids. V shed 2 bases and J shed 14 bases, with 11 bases lying between them. The germline V gene has CDR1 SGHKS and CDR2 YYEKEE (reference sequence). The CDR3 region is CASSFPTLEFF. The CDR3 DNA is TGTGCCAGCAGCTTCCCAACCCTGGAGTTCTTC.

The J gene is TRBJ1-2, the V gene TRBV5-4; TRBD1 is a possible D gene (6 bases). Germline V lookup: CDR1 SGHNT, CDR2 YYREEE (reference sequence). The CDR3 has 15 residues. Between the trimmed V and J ends, which lost 0 bases and 8 bases, there was a span of 17 bases. CDR3 protein: CASSLDREPIRGYTF. DNA for the CDR3: TGTGCCAGCAGCTTGGACAGGGAGCCGATTAGGGGCTACACCTTC.

This clone was detected only a few times. The chain uses TRBV5-1 and TRBJ1-4; D is undetermined. The CDR3 sequence is 16 residues long. The germline CDR1 and CDR2 sequences are SGHRS and YFSETQ. Trimming stripped 0 bases from V and 5 bases from J, with 14 bases between. The CDR3 loop reads CASSLERAVGNEKLFF. The DNA for the CDR3 is TGCGCCAGCAGCTTGGAGCGTGCAGTTGGAAATGAAAAACTGTTTTTT.

The V and J genes are TRBV12-5 and TRBJ1-6, with D maybe TRBD1 (6 bases). V was cut by 1 base and J by 6 bases, with 13 bases left in between. The CDR3 totals 16 residues. Germline CDR1 reads LGHNT; CDR2 reads FRNRAP. The CDR3 reads CASGLAYPGANSPLHF. The CDR3 DNA is TGTGCTAGTGGTTTGGCTTACCCAGGGGCTAATTCACCCCTCCACTTT.

The chain is built from TRBV2 and TRBJ1-5, with D unclear. V lost 4 bases, J lost 4 bases, and 17 bases lay in between. Germline V gives CDR1 SNHLY, CDR2 FYNNEI. The CDR3 covers 16 residues. CDR3 region: CASSAGTAVLNQPQHF. The CDR3 DNA follows: TGTGCCAGCAGTGCCGGAACGGCAGTCCTTAATCAGCCCCAGCATTTT.

This sequence joins TRBV4-3 and TRBJ1-4; weak D call: TRBD1 (5 bases). The germline CDR1 and CDR2 sequences are LGHNA and YSLEER. The V end lost 0 bases, the J end lost 4 bases, and 9 bases lay between the germline ends. The CDR3 runs to 15 residues. Here the CDR3 DNA reads TGCGCCAGCAGCCAAGATCCGGGGGGTAATGAAAAACTGTTTTTT. Amino acids: CASSQDPGGNEKLFF.

This CDR3 reads CASGGGNSPLHF. The CDR3 nucleotides are TGTGCCAGCGGGGGTGGAAATTCACCCCTCCACTTT. The gene calls are TRBV6-5 and TRBJ1-6, with a possible D match to TRBD1 (5 bases). Between the trimmed V and J ends, which lost 8 bases and 7 bases, there was a span of 9 bases. From germline, CDR1 is MNHEY and CDR2 SVGAGI. The length of the CDR3 is 12 residues.

The V gene is TRBV6-4, the J gene TRBJ1-6; 9 bases match TRBD1. The CDR3 consists of 13 residues. V dropped 11 bases and J dropped 9; count of bases not matched to a gene: 8. Germline lookup yields CDR1 MRHNA and CDR2 SNTAGT. This CDR3 reads CAGEDRGTSPLHF. CDR3 sequence (DNA): TGTGCCGGGGAAGACAGGGGGACTTCACCCCTCCACTTT.